These 7 T cell receptor beta chains came from one sample sequenced in a study of blood T cell repertoires in COVID-19. The method was immunoSEQ multiplex PCR; TCRdb's version includes in-frame clones alone and lacks a portion of them. Seen here are around 170,000 clones, about 85% observed once, and the top ten hold roughly 2.9%. Sequenced sample: peripheral blood. These receptors all come from a woman in her thirties with active or convalescent COVID-19.

This clone was seen more than once but under ten times. This chain links TRBV14 with TRBJ2-1; 15 bases line up with TRBD2. The CDR3 covers 18 residues. The ends lost 4 bases at V and 0 bases at J; junction bases unmatched: 4. The V gene's germline CDR1 is SGHDN and CDR2 FVKESK. CDR3 sequence reads: CASSPGLAGGSSYNEQFF. CDR3 DNA: TGTGCCAGCAGCCCGGGACTAGCGGGAGGAAGCTCCTACAATGAGCAGTTCTTC.

The chain links TRBV11-2 to TRBJ1-1, with D possibly being TRBD1 (6 bases). Trimming took off 5 bases at V and 10 bases at J, with 14 bases between the two ends. The germline V gene encodes CDR1 SGHAT and CDR2 FQNNGV. The CDR3 length is 12 residues. CDR3 DNA: TGTGCCAGCAGCCTTGGGGGGGCCGGAGCTTTCTTT. Translating gives CASSLGGAGAFF.

The J gene is TRBJ1-1, the V gene TRBV29-1; D is perhaps TRBD1 (5 bases). Germline V gene lookup returns CDR1 SQVTM and CDR2 ANQGSEA. This CDR3 region has 13 residues. Trimming left V 3 bases short and J 4 bases short, with 12 bases between. CDR3 sequence reads: CSVEEGTGTEAFF. CDR3 DNA sequence: TGCAGCGTTGAGGAGGGGACGGGCACTGAAGCTTTCTTT.

There are a few counts of this clone. The rearrangement joins TRBV11-2 to TRBJ2-2; TRBD2 matches at 8 bases. Germline lookup yields CDR1 SGHAT and CDR2 FQNNGV. The CDR3 consists of 17 residues. Trimming took 5 bases from V and 8 from J; bases not matched to a gene: 16. The CDR3 here is CASSHSSGSYLGGELFF. The CDR3 bases are TGTGCCAGCAGCCATAGCAGCGGGAGCTACCTGGGTGGGGAGCTGTTTTTT. The full variable domain, rest sourced from reference TRBV11-2 and TRBJ2-2, is EAGVAQSPRYKIIEKRQSVAFWCNPISGHATLYWYQQILGQGPKLLIQFQNNGVVDDSQLPKDRFSAERLKGVDSTLKIQPAKLEDSAVYLCASSHSSGSYLGGELFFGEGSRLTVL.

This sequence joins TRBV6-5 and TRBJ1-4; 7 positions agree with TRBD1. Trimming cost V 6 bases and J 2 bases; bases outside gene matches: 6. CDR1 and CDR2 (germline): MNHEY, SVGAGI. CDR3 length equals 15 residues. This chain's CDR3 is CASSLRGSTNEKLFF. The CDR3 DNA reads TGTGCCAGCAGCCTCAGGGGGTCGACTAATGAAAAACTGTTTTTT.

The J gene is TRBJ1-4, the V gene TRBV6-1; no definite D call. In germline, CDR1 is MNHNS, CDR2 SASEGT. This CDR3 is built from 16 residues. Trimming left V 1 base short and J 0 bases short, with 9 bases between. The CDR3 region is CASSEDLSATNEKLFF. Here the CDR3 DNA reads TGTGCCAGCAGTGAAGACTTATCGGCAACTAATGAAAAACTGTTTTTT.

The rearrangement joins TRBV28 to TRBJ1-1; no reliable D call. This CDR3 is 15 amino acids long. V shed 1 base and J shed 3 bases, with 12 bases lying between them. Germline CDR1 reads MDHEN; CDR2 reads SYDVKM. CDR3 protein: CASSLYKGAYTEAFF. CDR3 nucleotide sequence: TGTGCCAGCAGTTTATATAAGGGAGCGTACACTGAAGCTTTCTTT.